Shown below are 28 T cell receptor beta chains from a single sample sequenced in a study of shared clonotypes between healthy human individuals (dated by TCRdb to 2018 to 2021). Libraries were built with the immunoSEQ multiplex PCR assay. The immuneACCESS repertoire file appears here via TCRdb, limited to in-frame rearrangements. These files lack a portion of the clones; in checked studies, under half of the deficit traces to unresolved V genes, and the cause of the others is not known. The sample table shows about 2,500,000 clones, and roughly 92% are seen once. Over 0.12% of the sample lies in the top ten. The sample taken for sequencing was naive CD4+ T cells sorted from blood. This sample's cell subset or site label indicates: CD45RA+ positively selected. The receptors were sampled from a man between 18 and 35 years old in good health.

The chain links TRBV18 to TRBJ1-6; TRBD1 is a possible D gene (6 bases). Germline CDR1 reads KGHSH; CDR2 reads LQKENI. This CDR3 is 15 amino acids long. V shed 3 bases and J shed 4 bases, with 10 bases lying between them. CDR3 sequence reads: CASSPSDRYNSPLHF. In DNA, the CDR3 is TGTGCCAGCTCACCGAGTGACAGGTATAATTCACCCCTCCACTTT.

The chain combines TRBV5-6 with TRBJ2-1, with 10 bases matching TRBD2. This CDR3 is built from 17 residues. The V gene's germline CDR1 is SGHDT and CDR2 YYEEEE. The V segment lost 3 bases and the J segment 9 bases; nucleotides outside the gene matches: 15. Here the CDR3 reads CASSSPKKRGGQGEQFF. The CDR3 coding sequence is TGTGCCAGCAGCTCGCCGAAGAAGCGGGGGGGCCAGGGTGAGCAGTTCTTC.

The genes are TRBV29-1 and TRBJ2-7; tentatively, D is TRBD2 (5 bases). Germline CDR1 reads SQVTM; CDR2 reads ANQGSEA. This CDR3 has 14 residues. V lost 3 bases to trimming and J lost 2 bases, with 14 bases between them. The DNA for the CDR3 is TGCAGCGTTGATACCGGGTTCGGGGCCTACGAGCAGTACTTC. Translation: CSVDTGFGAYEQYF.

This sequence joins TRBV9 and TRBJ2-7, with D perhaps being TRBD1 or TRBD2 (6 bases each). The CDR3 consists of 14 residues. CDR1 and CDR2 from the germline V gene are SGDLS and YYNGEE. V was clipped by 0 bases and J by 6 bases, with 13 bases between them. DNA for the CDR3: TGTGCCAGCAGCGTAGAAGGGGGGCTGGGCGAGCAGTACTTC. Amino acid sequence: CASSVEGGLGEQYF.

The chain links TRBV5-8 to TRBJ1-1; D is undetermined. CDR1 and CDR2 (germline): SGHTS, YDEGEE. CDR3 length equals 15 residues. V gave up 2 bases and J gave up 1 base, with 12 bases separating them. CDR3 nucleotides: TGTGCCAGCAGCTTTCAAACCAGATCGAACACTGAAGCTTTCTTT. This gives the protein CASSFQTRSNTEAFF.

CDR3 DNA sequence: TGCGCCAGCAGCCTAATCCAGGGAGACTACAATGAGCAGTTCTTC. This codes for CASSLIQGDYNEQFF. The chain is built from TRBV4-3 and TRBJ2-1, with D possibly being TRBD1 or TRBD2 (5 bases each). Trimming left V 4 bases short and J 3 bases short, with 13 bases between. Germline assignment: CDR1 LGHNA and CDR2 YSLEER. The CDR3 totals 15 residues.

The chain is built from TRBV6-6 and TRBJ2-1, with D maybe TRBD2 (7 bases). The CDR3 runs to 15 residues. In germline, CDR1 is MNHNY, CDR2 SVGAGI (reference sequence). V dropped 2 bases and J dropped 4 bases, with 12 bases sitting between them. DNA for the CDR3: TGTGCCAGCAGTTACAAGGGGGGGGCTTACAATGAGCAGTTCTTC. Translating it yields CASSYKGGAYNEQFF.

Comment on this clone: Other DNA sequences in the sample encode the same CDR3. This chain links TRBV2 with TRBJ2-2; D remains ambiguous. Germline V gives CDR1 SNHLY, CDR2 FYNNEI. Between the trimmed V and J ends, which lost 5 bases and 1 base, there was a span of 2 bases. This CDR3 contains 12 residues. The CDR3 sequence: CASSLNTGELFF. CDR3 DNA sequence: TGTGCCAGCAGTTTGAACACCGGGGAGCTGTTTTTT.

As regards this clone: Other DNA sequences in this specimen translate into the identical CDR3. The chain has TRBV5-1 and TRBJ1-6; 10 bases agree with TRBD1. In germline, CDR1 is SGHRS, CDR2 YFSETQ. This CDR3 region has 15 residues. V trimming: 4 bases; J trimming: 6 bases; junction bases outside the gene matches: 4. CDR3 region: CASSGRTGGNSPLHF. The CDR3 DNA follows: TGCGCCAGCAGCGGACGGACAGGGGGTAATTCACCCCTCCACTTT.

The rearrangement uses TRBV6-6 and TRBJ2-5; 7 nucleotides line up with TRBD2. Germline V lookup: CDR1 MNHNY, CDR2 SVGAGI (reference sequence). The CDR3 spans 15 residues. After removal of 6 bases from V and 2 bases from J, the junction contained 9 bases not matched to a gene. CDR3 coding DNA: TGTGCCAGCAGCCAGGCTAGCGGCCTACAAGAGACCCAGTACTTC. Encoded protein: CASSQASGLQETQYF.

The table lists this clone with a few counts. The genes are TRBV7-9 and TRBJ1-1; no reliable D call. The ends were cut back, 1 base at V and 10 bases at J, with 10 bases in the middle. Germline CDR1 is SEHNR and CDR2 is FQNEAQ (reference sequence). This CDR3 is 12 amino acids long. DNA of the CDR3: TGTGCCAGCAGCTTAGTTCCGGACGGAGCTTTCTTT. Translation: CASSLVPDGAFF.

The gene calls are TRBV2 and TRBJ1-2; 7 bases are a match to TRBD1. CDR3 length equals 14 residues. The V segment lost 6 bases and the J segment 5 bases; nucleotides outside the gene matches: 9. In germline, CDR1 is SNHLY, CDR2 FYNNEI. Written as DNA, the CDR3 is TGTGCCAGCAGGGGGAGGGGGCAGGGGTATGGCTACACCTTC. Protein: CASRGRGQGYGYTF. The full variable domain, completed using reference TRBV2 and TRBJ1-2, is EPEVTQTPSHQVTQMGQEVILRCVPISNHLYFYWYRQILGQKVEFLVSFYNNEISEKSEIFDDQFSVERPDGSNFTLKIRSTKLEDSAMYFCASRGRGQGYGYTFGSGTRLTVV.

This rearrangement joins TRBV6-5 to TRBJ2-1; maybe TRBD1 (6 bases). Germline values: CDR1 MNHEY, CDR2 SVGAGI. CDR3 size: 15 residues. The V gene lost 6 bases and the J gene lost 7 bases, with 19 bases spanning the gap. Here the CDR3 reads CASSSEGEGRNEQFF. The DNA for the CDR3 is TGTGCCAGCAGCAGCGAGGGGGAAGGGCGGAATGAGCAGTTCTTC.

The chain uses TRBV5-4 and TRBJ1-1; D gene uncertain. Germline V gene sequence: CDR1 SGHNT, CDR2 YYREEE (reference sequence). V gave up 4 bases and J gave up 1 base, with 17 bases separating them. This CDR3 has 16 amino acids. CDR3 protein: CASSPPGYRPNTEAFF. The DNA of the CDR3 is TGTGCCAGCAGCCCCCCCGGGTACAGACCGAACACTGAAGCTTTCTTT.

In nucleotides, the CDR3 is TGCGCCAGCAGCCCCCAGGGAGGGGGAACCTACGAGCAGTACTTC. Protein product: CASSPQGGGTYEQYF. The chain couples TRBV4-1 to TRBJ2-7; possibly TRBD2 for D (7 bases). The V gene's germline CDR1 is MGHRA and CDR2 YSYEKL. CDR3 length: 15 residues. Trimming removed 4 bases from V and 2 bases from J, with 15 bases in between.

As to this clone: The same CDR3 can be traced to other DNA sequences in this sample. V is TRBV4-2 and J is TRBJ2-1, with D maybe TRBD2 (6 bases). The CDR3 runs to 16 residues. Germline values: CDR1 LGHNA, CDR2 YNFKEQ. Trimming took 0 bases from V and 0 from J, leaving 9 bases between them. This chain's CDR3 is CASSQEGGSSYNEQFF. DNA of the CDR3: TGTGCCAGCAGCCAAGAGGGAGGCAGCTCCTACAATGAGCAGTTCTTC.

V is TRBV28 and J is TRBJ1-1; D might be TRBD1 (5 bases). The germline CDR1 and CDR2 sequences are MDHEN and SYDVKM. Trimming left V 7 bases short and J 5 bases short, with 14 bases between. CDR3 length equals 13 residues. This chain's CDR3 is CASTYRWGTEAFF. In DNA, the CDR3 is TGTGCCAGCACCTATCGATGGGGGACTGAAGCTTTCTTT.

V usage is TRBV7-9 and J usage is TRBJ2-2, with TRBD1 as a possible D gene (6 bases). This CDR3 region has 14 residues. Germline CDR1 is SEHNR and CDR2 is FQNEAQ (reference sequence). Trimming cost V 5 bases and J 6 bases, with 13 bases left between them. CDR3 sequence: CASSLTGSAGELFF. Written as DNA, the CDR3 is TGTGCCAGCAGCCTCACAGGGTCCGCCGGGGAGCTGTTTTTT.

Details on this clone: Additional DNA sequences in this sample encode the identical CDR3. The gene calls are TRBV5-1 and TRBJ1-1, with a possible D match to TRBD1 (5 bases). V was cut by 0 bases and J by 3 bases, with 6 bases left in between. The CDR3 covers 13 residues. Germline CDR1 and CDR2: SGHRS and YFSETQ. CDR3 sequence (DNA): TGCGCCAGCAGCTTGGGCAGGGACACTGAAGCTTTCTTT. This encodes CASSLGRDTEAFF.

This sequence joins TRBV9 and TRBJ2-6; D might be TRBD1 (6 bases). CDR3 length: 16 residues. V lost 1 base and J 2 bases, leaving 10 bases between the germline ends. From germline, CDR1 is SGDLS and CDR2 YYNGEE. CDR3: CASSVRKGAGANVLTF. The CDR3 nucleotides are TGTGCCAGCAGCGTAAGGAAGGGGGCTGGGGCCAACGTCCTGACTTTC. Using reference TRBV9 and TRBJ2-6 for the parts outside the CDR3, the full variable domain is DSGVTQTPKHLITATGQRVTLRCSPRSGDLSVYWYQQSLDQGLQFLIQYYNGEERAKGNILERFSAQQFPDLHSELNLSSLELGDSALYFCASSVRKGAGANVLTFGAGSRLTVL.

This sequence joins TRBV4-1 and TRBJ2-7; TRBD1 matches at 7 bases. The CDR3 length is 14 residues. With 1 base clipped from V and 2 bases from J, the junction kept 2 bases outside the gene matches. CDR1 is MGHRA, CDR2 YSYEKL, per germline. DNA of the CDR3: TGCGCCAGCAGCCAAGTAGGGACAGCCTACGAGCAGTACTTC. It encodes CASSQVGTAYEQYF.

The chain links TRBV4-1 to TRBJ1-4; 7 positions match TRBD1. The CDR3 covers 16 residues. Germline trimming cut 1 base from V and 3 bases from J; bases unmatched to any gene: 5. Looked up from germline, CDR1 is MGHRA and CDR2 is YSYEKL. CDR3 nucleotide sequence: TGCGCCAGCAGCCAAGGACAGGGTAATTCTAATGAAAAACTGTTTTTT. This sequence encodes CASSQGQGNSNEKLFF.

The chain employs TRBV5-4 and TRBJ2-7; the match to TRBD2 covers 10 bases. The J segment lost 4 bases and the V segment lost 3 bases, leaving 7 bases of the junction unmatched. CDR3 size: 15 residues. Germline loops: CDR1 SGHNT, CDR2 YYREEE (reference sequence). CDR3 nucleotides: TGTGCCAGCAGCTCAACAGCGGGGGGGAGTTACGAGCAGTACTTC. Amino acids: CASSSTAGGSYEQYF.

This sequence joins TRBV11-2 and TRBJ1-2, with 8 bases that match TRBD1. Germline V gene lookup returns CDR1 SGHAT and CDR2 FQNNGV. Trimming took 5 bases from V and 6 from J; bases not matched to a gene: 8. The CDR3 extends over 14 amino acids. CDR3 nucleotides: TGTGCCAGCAGCCTCGACAGGGGCGACCATGGCTACACCTTC. Protein product: CASSLDRGDHGYTF.

The chain uses TRBV4-3 and TRBJ1-2; D not resolved. The CDR3 sequence is 16 residues long. The V gene lost 2 bases and the J gene lost 8 bases, with 21 bases spanning the gap. Germline V CDR1 and CDR2: LGHNA, YSLEER. CDR3 amino acids: CASSQFNSLGGGGYTF. CDR3 nucleotide sequence: TGCGCCAGCAGCCAATTTAATTCGTTGGGAGGAGGCGGCTACACCTTC.

Note on this clone: The same CDR3 arises from other DNA sequences in this sample as well. The chain recombines TRBV7-2 with TRBJ2-3; weak D call: TRBD1 (6 bases). With 1 base removed from V and 3 bases from J, the gap between germline ends came to 8 bases. There are 14 residues in the CDR3. Germline V gene sequence: CDR1 SGHTA, CDR2 FQGNSA. The CDR3 region has the DNA TGTGCCAGCAGCTTAGACAGGGCTACAGATACGCAGTATTTT. It encodes CASSLDRATDTQYF.

The chain couples TRBV2 to TRBJ2-7; D call uncertain. Germline V gives CDR1 SNHLY, CDR2 FYNNEI. The CDR3 spans 13 residues. Trimming removed 2 bases at V and 7 bases at J, with 12 bases between. The CDR3 spells CASSESRPGEQYF. The CDR3 bases are TGTGCCAGCAGTGAATCCCGACCTGGGGAGCAGTACTTC. Complete variable domain (other parts from reference TRBV2 and TRBJ2-7): EPEVTQTPSHQVTQMGQEVILRCVPISNHLYFYWYRQILGQKVEFLVSFYNNEISEKSEIFDDQFSVERPDGSNFTLKIRSTKLEDSAMYFCASSESRPGEQYFGPGTRLTVT.

This chain joins TRBV18 and TRBJ2-1; 13 bases fit TRBD2. The CDR3 runs 19 residues. V lost 3 bases to trimming and J lost 0 bases; unmatched junction nucleotides: 8. Germline V gives CDR1 KGHSH, CDR2 LQKENI. In DNA, the CDR3 is TGTGCCAGCTCACCTCCACTAGCGGGGGGGATCAGCTCCTACAATGAGCAGTTCTTC. Translated: CASSPPLAGGISSYNEQFF.